The sequence of this T cell receptor (beta chain) was determined in a study of technical replicates of blood from a few donors. Here immunoSEQ multiplex PCR was the method, and the copy in TCRdb shows in-frame clones only, minus some. This sample has about 74,000 clones, with approximately 94% found just once. V dropped 4 bases and J dropped 10 bases, with 12 bases sitting between them. The CDR3 runs 12 residues. Germline-derived CDR1 and CDR2 are SGHRS and YFSETQ. The source is a human donor in good health. The source material was T cells isolated from PBMCs. The chain employs TRBV5-1 and TRBJ2-1; D might be TRBD2 (6 bases). Here the CDR3 reads CASSLREDEQFF. The CDR3 DNA reads TGCGCCAGCAGCCTAAGGGAGGACGAGCAGTTCTTC.